A selection of T cell receptor beta chains follows, all from one sample in a study of T cells in Graves' hyperthyroidism and ophthalmopathy. One entry per CDR3 protein results from TCRdb running MiXCR on the multiplex PCR reads. This sample carries hundreds of thousands of distinct CDR3 sequences, roughly 15% of them seen once, and the ten largest clones take 28%. The sample comprised blood. The source is a woman aged 18-35 years with Graves' ophthalmopathy. CDR3s include the opening cysteine and the closing phenylalanine or tryptophan. Clone size, where shown, is once, few, many, or a class for clones that have expanded.

v_gene,abundance,j_gene,CDR3aa
TRBV6-2/TRBV6-3,many,TRBJ1-5,CASSYYGGQPQHF
TRBV9,many,TRBJ2-2,CASSAGLSNTGELFF
TRBV10-1,few,TRBJ2-5,CANGRRTGLSQETQYF
TRBV20-1,many,TRBJ1-2,CSATANYGYTF
TRBV2,many,TRBJ1-3,CASSEGRGNTIYF
TRBV5-6,NA,TRBJ2-1,CASSLADRVYEQFF
TRBV7-2,many,TRBJ1-2,CASSLMAGGVYGYTF
TRBV28,once,TRBJ1-3,CASSVTGNTIYF
TRBV7-2,many,TRBJ2-5,CASSDTGQQETQYF
TRBV4-3,NA,TRBJ1-2,CASSQQGSEGYTF
TRBV2,many,TRBJ1-2,CASSEDPQGNYGYTF
TRBV6-2/TRBV6-3,many,TRBJ2-2,CASSYALLAGGTNTGELFF
TRBV20-1,NA,TRBJ1-1,CSATGTGVKFTEAFF
TRBV28,many,TRBJ1-5,CASSLLPGTGGSRQPQHF
TRBV7-3,NA,TRBJ1-2,CASSLGDRDLDGYTF
TRBV7-6,many,TRBJ2-5,CASSRRLRETQYF
TRBV19,NA,TRBJ1-1,CASSRRGQGSTEAFF
TRBV30,many,TRBJ2-1,CAWSVNLSAEQFF
TRBV27,NA,TRBJ1-2,CASSLSAGQGANYGYTF